This is a list of T cell receptor beta chains from one sample in a study of T cells in localized non-small cell lung cancer. The protocol was immunoSEQ multiplex PCR, while the TCRdb copy is restricted to in-frame clones and leaves out a portion. This sample has about 40,000 clones, with around 81% found just once. The sample consisted of peripheral blood mononuclear cells, taken before any cancer treatment. Source of these receptors: a male donor aged 60 or over with stage II lung adenocarcinoma. Each CDR3 is given with its conserved first and last residue. Each record gives: clone size, CDR3 length, D gene, J gene, V gene, CDR3 DNA, CDR3 protein. D genes are given only for firm matches. A row's size may be missing; if present it is once, few, many or a size class.

size: -
length: 13
D: -
J: TRBJ2-3
V: TRBV6-1
DNA: TGTGCCAGCAGTCCGAGAAAGGGAGATACGCAGTATTTT
CDR3: CASSPRKGDTQYF

size: medium-sized
length: 15
D: TRBD2
J: TRBJ2-1
V: TRBV9
DNA: TGTGCCAGCAGCGTAGCCGGGAGGGCCTACAATGAGCAGTTCTTC
CDR3: CASSVAGRAYNEQFF

size: once
length: 16
D: TRBD2
J: TRBJ2-1
V: TRBV4-2
DNA: TGTGCCAGCAGCCAAGAGGGCGCGGGAGCAAACCATGAGCAGTTCTTC
CDR3: CASSQEGAGANHEQFF

size: -
length: 13
D: -
J: TRBJ2-6
V: TRBV5-5
DNA: TGTGCCAGCAGCTTGGCATCTGGCAACGTCCTGACTTTC
CDR3: CASSLASGNVLTF

size: -
length: 18
D: -
J: TRBJ2-3
V: TRBV4-1
DNA: TGCGCCAGCAGCCTCTATAAGGAATTAGCGAGAAGCACAGATACGCAGTATTTT
CDR3: CASSLYKELARSTDTQYF

size: -
length: 13
D: -
J: TRBJ2-3
V: TRBV5-1
DNA: TGCGCCAGCAGGGAGCAGCTCACAGATACGCAGTATTTT
CDR3: CASREQLTDTQYF

size: few
length: 13
D: -
J: TRBJ1-4
V: TRBV18
DNA: TGTGCCAGCTCACCAGTTACAGGGGAAAAACTGTTTTTT
CDR3: CASSPVTGEKLFF

size: -
length: 15
D: -
J: TRBJ2-2
V: TRBV7-9
DNA: TGTGCCAGCAGCTTATCCGGGACCCAGAATGGGGAGCTGTTTTTT
CDR3: CASSLSGTQNGELFF

size: few
length: 15
D: -
J: TRBJ2-2
V: TRBV2
DNA: TGTGCCAGCAGAAAAACTAGTACGTACACCGGGGAGCTGTTTTTT
CDR3: CASRKTSTYTGELFF

size: -
length: 15
D: TRBD2
J: TRBJ2-1
V: TRBV9
DNA: TGTGCCAGCAGCGTAGCTGGTGGGAGGGAGAATGAGCAGTTCTTC
CDR3: CASSVAGGRENEQFF

size: -
length: 14
D: -
J: TRBJ1-1
V: TRBV19
DNA: TGTGCCAGTAGTATAGGCAACAGGGTATCTGAAGCTTTCTTT
CDR3: CASSIGNRVSEAFF

size: -
length: 19
D: TRBD1
J: TRBJ2-4
V: TRBV2
DNA: TGTGCCAGCACCCCTAGGGCGGGACAGGATCTCATAGCCAAAAACATTCAGTACTTC
CDR3: CASTPRAGQDLIAKNIQYF

size: -
length: 13
D: -
J: TRBJ1-1
V: TRBV28
DNA: TGTGCCAGCTTTTATGCAGGGAACACTGAAGCTTTCTTT
CDR3: CASFYAGNTEAFF

size: -
length: 12
D: -
J: TRBJ2-7
V: TRBV2
DNA: TGTGCCAGCAGTGATTCAGGGAGAGAGCAGTACTTC
CDR3: CASSDSGREQYF

size: -
length: 14
D: -
J: TRBJ1-6
V: TRBV7-2
DNA: TGTGCCAGCAGCCCCCGGGCCCTTAATTCACCCCTCCACTTT
CDR3: CASSPRALNSPLHF

size: few
length: 16
D: TRBD1
J: TRBJ1-1
V: TRBV5-5
DNA: TGTGCCAGCAGGCCTGTAGGGGGCAAGGAAGGGACTGAAGCTTTCTTT
CDR3: CASRPVGGKEGTEAFF

size: -
length: 14
D: -
J: TRBJ1-2
V: TRBV28
DNA: TGTGCCAGCAGTGCGTCAGGGCTTTACTATGGCTACACCTTC
CDR3: CASSASGLYYGYTF

size: -
length: 15
D: TRBD1
J: TRBJ1-5
V: TRBV5-1
DNA: TGCGCCAGCAGTTTACAGGGGCTGGGCAATCAGCCCCAGCATTTT
CDR3: CASSLQGLGNQPQHF

size: -
length: 15
D: TRBD1
J: TRBJ1-2
V: TRBV27
DNA: TGTGCCAGCAGTTTATCGGACAGGGGACTCTATGGCTACACCTTC
CDR3: CASSLSDRGLYGYTF

size: -
length: 13
D: -
J: TRBJ1-2
V: TRBV7-2
DNA: TGTGCCAGCAGCTCGGGCAGCCAATATGGCTACACCTTC
CDR3: CASSSGSQYGYTF

size: -
length: 16
D: -
J: TRBJ2-7
V: TRBV30
DNA: TGTGCCTGGAGTGGGGGCTCAGGGTCAAATTCCTACGAGCAGTACTTC
CDR3: CAWSGGSGSNSYEQYF